Following are 23 T cell receptor beta chains from one sample sequenced in a study of CD8+CD57+ T cells in acquired aplastic anemia. The study profiled TCR beta VDJ and CDR3 using genomic DNA as template. TCRdb reprocessed the reads with MiXCR, giving one entry per CDR3 protein. Of 310,000 or so distinct CDR3 sequences detected, 45% to 65% appear once; the ten largest clones hold approximately 1.3%. For sequencing, patients were chosen who had shown expansion of CD8+CD57+ cells by flow cytometry. The sample consisted of sorted CD4+, CD8+, or CD8+CD57+ T cells (not recorded which) from PBMCs. All receptors derive from a human donor with aplastic anemia.

The sample holds many counts of this clonotype. V is TRBV5-6 and J is TRBJ2-3, with D unresolved. There are 11 residues in the CDR3. Germline CDR1 and CDR2: SGHDT and YYEEEE. With 2 bases removed from V and 7 bases from J, the gap between germline ends came to 5 bases. CDR3 residues: CASSLQNTQYF. CDR3 sequence (DNA): TGTGCCAGCAGCTTACAGAATACGCAGTATTTT.

This clonotype was seen only once. The chain is built from TRBV5-6 and TRBJ1-2; 7 bases match TRBD1. Germline V gene lookup returns CDR1 SGHDT and CDR2 YYEEEE. V trimming: 6 bases; J trimming: 2 bases; junction bases outside the gene matches: 7. This CDR3 comprises 14 residues. CDR3 DNA: TGTGCCAGCACCCCCCGGACAGGCAACTATGGCTACACCTTC. Translated, it gives CASTPRTGNYGYTF.

The rearrangement uses TRBV24-1 and TRBJ1-5; D perhaps matches TRBD1 (6 bases). V lost 4 bases and J lost 2, with 20 bases in between. The CDR3 runs to 18 residues. The germline CDR1 and CDR2 sequences are KGHDR and SFDVKD. The DNA of the CDR3 is TGTGCCACCAGTGACACTAAGGACAGAGGTGGAGGCAATCAGCCCCAGCATTTT. Amino acid sequence: CATSDTKDRGGGNQPQHF.

This clonotype has a count of ten or more. The rearrangement links TRBV5-4 to TRBJ2-5; perhaps TRBD2 as D (6 bases). V lost 4 bases and J lost 0, with 10 bases in between. Germline V gives CDR1 SGHNT, CDR2 YYREEE (reference sequence). The CDR3 spans 14 residues. CDR3: CASSGGTHQETQYF. The CDR3, as DNA: TGTGCCAGCAGCGGCGGGACCCACCAAGAGACCCAGTACTTC. The variable domain in full, with the rest retrieved from reference TRBV5-4 and TRBJ2-5, is ETGVTQSPTHLIKTRGQQVTLRCSSQSGHNTVSWYQQALGQGPQFIFQYYREEENGRGNFPPRFSGLQFPNYSSELNVNALELDDSALYLCASSGGTHQETQYFGPGTRLLVL.

The chain combines TRBV4-1 with TRBJ1-6; D unresolved. The length of the CDR3 is 15 residues. Germline CDR1 reads MGHRA; CDR2 reads YSYEKL. V was cut by 1 base and J by 7 bases, with 11 bases left in between. CDR3 bases: TGCGCCAGCAGCCAAGGTGAACAGCCGAATTCACCCCTCCACTTT. It yields the protein CASSQGEQPNSPLHF.

The chain couples TRBV5-1 to TRBJ1-1; D remains unclear. V was pared by 0 bases and J by 7 bases, with 7 bases between. Germline-derived CDR1 and CDR2 are SGHRS and YFSETQ. The CDR3 is made up of 12 amino acids. CDR3 sequence (DNA): TGCGCCAGCAGCTTGGCGGGGATTGAAGCTTTCTTT. The encoded protein is CASSLAGIEAFF.

This clonotype has only one observation. No conserved phenylalanine or tryptophan ends this CDR3, so it is likely a read error. The DNA is left out, because the CDR3 cannot be placed on it with certainty; the CDR3 is given as TCRdb lists it. The chain carries TRBV7-2 and TRBJ2-5. With termini counted, the CDR3 has 10 amino acids. Germline-derived CDR1 and CDR2 are SGHTA and FQGNSA. The CDR3 is CASSLLGYGS.

Details on this clonotype: A much larger clone is a single base away; this may be a read error. In this CDR3 the conserved last residue, phenylalanine or tryptophan, is missing, so a read error is likely. The CDR3 reads CASLPTSGGAQETQYS. In DNA, the CDR3 is TGTGCCAGCCTCCCTACTAGCGGGGGGGCCCAAGAGACCCAGTACTCC. The chain links TRBV3-1 to TRBJ2-5; 13 bases are shared with TRBD2. This CDR3 region has 16 residues. The V gene end was trimmed by 8 bases and the J gene end by 1 base; junction bases not matched to a gene: 7. CDR1 and CDR2 (germline): LGHDT, YNNKEL (reference sequence).

A word on this clonotype: The junction and the germline gene differ at one end; a read error may be behind it. The chain combines TRBV9 with TRBJ2-5, with no clear D. CDR1 is SGDLS and CDR2 is YYNGEE in the germline V gene. The CDR3 has 15 amino acids. The CDR3 region has the DNA TGCGCCAGCAGCTCCCAAAGTCCGCTTCAAGAGACCCAGTACTTC. It encodes CASSSQSPLQETQYF.

The sample holds many counts of this clonotype. The chain carries TRBV9 and TRBJ1-1, with D possibly matching TRBD1 (5 bases). Trimming shortened V by 0 bases and J by 8 bases, and 11 bases separated the two germline ends. Germline lookup yields CDR1 SGDLS and CDR2 YYNGEE. The length of the CDR3 is 13 residues. The CDR3 loop reads CASSVALGLEAFF. The CDR3 DNA reads as TGTGCCAGCAGCGTAGCTTTGGGACTAGAAGCTTTCTTT.

This clonotype occurred many times. This sequence joins TRBV2 and TRBJ1-2, with 9 positions matching TRBD1. This CDR3 contains 14 residues. V lost 6 bases, J lost 5 bases, and 7 bases stayed unmatched. Germline V gives CDR1 SNHLY, CDR2 FYNNEI. The DNA for the CDR3 is TGTGCCAGCAGCCCACAGGGGGCCTTATATGGCTACACCTTC. Its translation is CASSPQGALYGYTF.

This chain connects TRBV20-1 to TRBJ1-6, with D maybe TRBD1 (6 bases). Germline V lookup: CDR1 DFQATT, CDR2 SNEGSKA (reference sequence). The CDR3 sequence is 13 residues long. V lost 6 bases, J lost 7 bases, and 13 bases lay in between. The CDR3 loop is CSAGDKFNSPLHF. CDR3 bases: TGCAGTGCCGGGGACAAATTCAATTCACCCCTCCACTTT.

This clonotype was counted many times. The J gene is TRBJ2-7, the V gene TRBV19; D is ambiguous. Trimming stripped 5 bases from V and 2 bases from J, with 13 bases between. The CDR3 loop spans 14 amino acids. CDR1 is LNHDA and CDR2 is SQIVND in the germline V gene (reference sequence). CDR3 nucleotides: TGTGCCAGTAGTTCCCTCCCACGCCCCTACGAGCAGTACTTC. Residues: CASSSLPRPYEQYF.

The chain is built from TRBV6-5 and TRBJ1-5; D remains ambiguous. Trimming took off 2 bases at V and 0 bases at J, with 2 bases between the two ends. Germline V gene lookup returns CDR1 MNHEY and CDR2 SVGAGI. The CDR3 is 13 residues long. The CDR3 region is CASSYNSNQPQHF. CDR3 nucleotides: TGTGCCAGCAGTTACAATAGCAATCAGCCCCAGCATTTT.

CDR3 amino acids: CASSVGEQFF. CDR3 in DNA: TGTGCCAGCAGTGTCGGCGAGCAGTTCTTC. The genes are TRBV2 and TRBJ2-1, with D hard to call. The CDR3 runs to 10 residues. Trimming pared 4 bases from V and 10 bases from J, leaving 5 bases between. Germline CDR1 reads SNHLY; CDR2 reads FYNNEI.

This chain joins TRBV7-3 and TRBJ2-5, with 8 positions matching TRBD2. Germline loops: CDR1 SGHTA, CDR2 FQGTGA. This CDR3 contains 14 residues. The trim removed 1 base at V and 4 bases at J, leaving 2 bases unmatched. This chain's CDR3 is CASSLMREAETQYF. The CDR3 nucleotides are TGTGCCAGCAGCTTAATGCGGGAGGCAGAGACCCAGTACTTC.

In the case of this clonotype: A junction end diverges from the germline sequence, so it may reflect a read error. This chain joins TRBV5-5 and TRBJ1-2; D is unresolved. The CDR3 spans 15 residues. CDR1 and CDR2 from the germline V gene are SGHKS and YYEKEE (reference sequence). Here the CDR3 reads CASSQDIQILYGYTF. The CDR3 DNA follows: TGCGCCAGCAGCCAAGATATCCAGATCCTCTATGGCTACACCTTC.

This chain uses TRBV4-2 with TRBJ1-2; D not certain. CDR3 length: 12 residues. CDR1 and CDR2 from the germline V gene are LGHNA and YNFKEQ. V lost 2 bases to trimming and J lost 6 bases, with 7 bases between them. The CDR3, as DNA: TGTGCCAGCAGCCAACTTCAAGATGGCTACACCTTC. This encodes CASSQLQDGYTF.

V usage is TRBV20-1 and J usage is TRBJ2-7, with D tentatively TRBD2 (6 bases). CDR1 and CDR2 (germline): DFQATT, SNEGSKA (reference sequence). The CDR3 runs 11 residues. V was pared by 4 bases and J by 7 bases, with 11 bases between. The CDR3 DNA sequence: TGCAGTGCTACCAATGGGAGGGAGCAGTACTTC. Encoded protein: CSATNGREQYF.

For this clonotype: One junction end disagrees with the germline gene, perhaps due to a read error. The chain links TRBV5-5 to TRBJ2-5; 10 nucleotides agree with TRBD1. The CDR3 totals 14 residues. The germline V gene encodes CDR1 SGHKS and CDR2 YYEKEE (reference sequence). CDR3 in amino acids: CTSSSGDRGETQHF. CDR3 DNA sequence: TGTACCAGCAGCTCCGGGGACAGGGGAGAGACCCAGCACTTC.

The chain carries TRBV24-1 and TRBJ1-1, with a tentative D call TRBD1 (6 bases). Per germline, CDR1 KGHDR and CDR2 SFDVKD. The V end lost 7 bases, the J end lost 0 bases, and 11 bases lay between the germline ends. The CDR3 runs to 14 residues. The CDR3, as DNA: TGTGCCACCAGGGACAGCGCGATGAACACTGAAGCTTTCTTT. As protein: CATRDSAMNTEAFF.

The chain carries TRBV7-2 and TRBJ1-5; D call uncertain. The V gene lost 4 bases and the J gene lost 5 bases, with 9 bases spanning the gap. The CDR3 spans 13 residues. The germline V gene encodes CDR1 SGHTA and CDR2 FQGNSA. The CDR3 coding sequence is TGTGCCAGCAGCTCAACGCGCGATCAGCCCCAGCATTTT. Amino acids: CASSSTRDQPQHF.

The rearrangement uses TRBV7-9 and TRBJ2-1, with TRBD2 matching over 12 bases. V gave up 5 bases and J gave up 7 bases; unmatched junction bases: 9. CDR1 and CDR2 (germline): SEHNR, FQNEAQ (reference sequence). The CDR3 has 16 amino acids. CDR3 bases: TGTGCCAGCAGCGACAGGACTAGCGGGGTTATTAATGAGCAGTTCTTC. Encoded protein: CASSDRTSGVINEQFF.